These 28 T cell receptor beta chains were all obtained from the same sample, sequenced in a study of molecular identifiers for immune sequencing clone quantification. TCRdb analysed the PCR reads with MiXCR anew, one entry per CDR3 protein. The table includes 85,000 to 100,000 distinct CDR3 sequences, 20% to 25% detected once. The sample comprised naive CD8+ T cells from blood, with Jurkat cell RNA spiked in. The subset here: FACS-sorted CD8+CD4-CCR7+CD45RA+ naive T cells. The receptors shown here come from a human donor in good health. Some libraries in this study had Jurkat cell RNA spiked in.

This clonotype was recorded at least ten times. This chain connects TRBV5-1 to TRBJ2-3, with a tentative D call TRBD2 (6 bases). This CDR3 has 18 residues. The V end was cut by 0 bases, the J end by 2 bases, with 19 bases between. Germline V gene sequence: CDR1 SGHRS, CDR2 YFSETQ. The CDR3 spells CASSLGAQYGGATDTQYF. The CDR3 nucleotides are TGCGCCAGCAGCTTGGGGGCCCAATATGGCGGGGCCACAGATACGCAGTATTTT.

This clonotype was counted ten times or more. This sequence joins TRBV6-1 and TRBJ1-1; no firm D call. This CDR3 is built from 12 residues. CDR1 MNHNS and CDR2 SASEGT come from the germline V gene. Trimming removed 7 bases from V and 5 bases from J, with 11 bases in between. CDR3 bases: TGTGCCAGCATCGGCGGTGGGACTGAAGCTTTCTTT. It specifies CASIGGGTEAFF.

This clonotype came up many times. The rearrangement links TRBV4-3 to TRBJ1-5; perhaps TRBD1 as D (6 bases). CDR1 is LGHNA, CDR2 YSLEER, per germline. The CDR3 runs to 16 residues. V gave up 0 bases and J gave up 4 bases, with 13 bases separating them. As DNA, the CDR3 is TGCGCCAGCAGCCAAGATTGGAGACAGGCAAATCAGCCCCAGCATTTT. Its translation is CASSQDWRQANQPQHF.

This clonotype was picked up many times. CDR3 nucleotide sequence: TGTGCCAGCAGGGCCGGACTAGCGGGAGAGAACATTCAGTACTTC. It encodes CASRAGLAGENIQYF. This chain joins TRBV6-8 and TRBJ2-4; 13 nucleotides match TRBD2. The V gene's germline CDR1 is MNHGY and CDR2 SAAAGT. The V and J ends lost 6 bases and 7 bases, in that order; junction bases with no gene match: 6. This CDR3 spans 15 amino acids.

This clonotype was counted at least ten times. This CDR3 reads CSARGLAGGLGADTQYF. CDR3 bases: TGCAGTGCTAGGGGACTAGCGGGGGGGCTTGGCGCAGATACGCAGTATTTT. The genes are TRBV20-1 and TRBJ2-3; 16 bases are a match to TRBD2. V trimming: 3 bases; J trimming: 4 bases; junction bases outside the gene matches: 7. This CDR3 spans 17 amino acids. Germline V gene sequence: CDR1 DFQATT, CDR2 SNEGSKA (reference sequence).

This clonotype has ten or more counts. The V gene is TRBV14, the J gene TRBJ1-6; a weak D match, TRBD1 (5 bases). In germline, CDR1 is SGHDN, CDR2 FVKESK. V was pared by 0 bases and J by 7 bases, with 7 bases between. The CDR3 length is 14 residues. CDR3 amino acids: CASSQDRGNSPLHF. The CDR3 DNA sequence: TGTGCCAGCAGCCAAGATCGGGGGAATTCACCCCTCCACTTT.

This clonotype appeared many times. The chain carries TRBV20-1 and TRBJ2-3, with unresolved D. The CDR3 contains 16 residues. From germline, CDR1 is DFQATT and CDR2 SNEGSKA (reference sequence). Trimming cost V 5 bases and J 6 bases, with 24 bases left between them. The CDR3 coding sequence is TGCAGTGCTTGGGAAAACACCCGTGCCCGATTCGATACGCAGTATTTT. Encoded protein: CSAWENTRARFDTQYF.

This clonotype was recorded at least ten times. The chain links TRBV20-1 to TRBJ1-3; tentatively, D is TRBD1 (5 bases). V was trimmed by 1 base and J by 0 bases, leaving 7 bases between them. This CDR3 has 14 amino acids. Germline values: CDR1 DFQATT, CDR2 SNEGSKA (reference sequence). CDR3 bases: TGCAGTGCTAGAGTCCAGGGCTCTGGAAACACCATATATTTT. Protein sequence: CSARVQGSGNTIYF.

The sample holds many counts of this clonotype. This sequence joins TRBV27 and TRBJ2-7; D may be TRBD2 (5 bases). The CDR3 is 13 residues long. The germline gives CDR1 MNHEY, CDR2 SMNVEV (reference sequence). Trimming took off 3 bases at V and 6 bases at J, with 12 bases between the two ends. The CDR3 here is CASSLATSAEQYF. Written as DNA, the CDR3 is TGTGCCAGCAGTTTGGCTACTAGTGCCGAGCAGTACTTC.

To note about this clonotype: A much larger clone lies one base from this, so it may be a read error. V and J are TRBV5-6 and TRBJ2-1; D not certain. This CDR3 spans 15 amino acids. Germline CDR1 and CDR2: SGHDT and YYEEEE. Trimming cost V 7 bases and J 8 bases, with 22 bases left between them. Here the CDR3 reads CASEEGDGLFDEQFF. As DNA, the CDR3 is TGTGCCAGCGAAGAAGGTGACGGGTTGTTTGATGAGCAGTTCTTC. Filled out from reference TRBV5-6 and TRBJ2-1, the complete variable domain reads DAGVTQSPTHLIKTRGQQVTLRCSPKSGHDTVSWYQQALGQGPQFIFQYYEEEERQRGNFPDRFSGHQFPNYSSELNVNALLLGDSALYLCASEEGDGLFDEQFFGPGTRLTVL.

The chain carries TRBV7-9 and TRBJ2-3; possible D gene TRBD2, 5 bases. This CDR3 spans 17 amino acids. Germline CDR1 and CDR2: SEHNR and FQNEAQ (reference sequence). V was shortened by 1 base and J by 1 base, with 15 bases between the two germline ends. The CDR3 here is CASSLVSSGYRTDTQYF. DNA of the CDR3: TGTGCCAGCAGCTTAGTTTCGAGCGGTTACCGCACAGATACGCAGTATTTT.

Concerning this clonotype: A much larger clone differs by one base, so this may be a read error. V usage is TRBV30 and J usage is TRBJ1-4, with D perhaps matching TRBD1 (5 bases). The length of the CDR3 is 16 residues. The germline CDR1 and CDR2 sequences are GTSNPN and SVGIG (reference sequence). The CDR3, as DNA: TGTGCCTGGAGTAGGGGCTTACAGGTCGCACGGGAAAAACTGGTTTTT. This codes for CAWSRGLQVAREKLVF.

The DNA for the CDR3 is TGTGCCATCAGCGACAACCCCCGGGAGGCATCCTACAATGAGCAGTTCTTC. This translates into CAISDNPREASYNEQFF. J is TRBJ2-1 and V is TRBV10-3, with TRBD2 matching over 7 bases. The CDR3 totals 17 residues. Trimming at V came to 6 bases and at J to 1 base, leaving 12 bases not matched to a gene. The germline gives CDR1 ENHRY, CDR2 SYGVKD.

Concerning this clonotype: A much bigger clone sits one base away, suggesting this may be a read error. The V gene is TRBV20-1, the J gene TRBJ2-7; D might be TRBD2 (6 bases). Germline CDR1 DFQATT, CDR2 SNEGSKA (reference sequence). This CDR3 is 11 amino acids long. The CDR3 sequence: CSARSDYGQYF. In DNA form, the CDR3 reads TGCAGTGCCAGGTCGGACTACGGGCAGTACTTC.

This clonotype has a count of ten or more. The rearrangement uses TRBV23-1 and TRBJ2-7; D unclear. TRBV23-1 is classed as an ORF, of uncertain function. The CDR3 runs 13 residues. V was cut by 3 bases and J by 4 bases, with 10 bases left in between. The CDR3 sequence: CASSQPPTYEQYF. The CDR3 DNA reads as TGCGCCAGCAGTCAGCCACCCACGTACGAGCAGTACTTC.

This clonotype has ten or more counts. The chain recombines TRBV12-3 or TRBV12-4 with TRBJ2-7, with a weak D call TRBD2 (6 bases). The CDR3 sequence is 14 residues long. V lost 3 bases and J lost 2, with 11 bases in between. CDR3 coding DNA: TGTGCCAGCAGTTTGGTCCTAGCGCCCTACGAGCAGTACTTC. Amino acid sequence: CASSLVLAPYEQYF.

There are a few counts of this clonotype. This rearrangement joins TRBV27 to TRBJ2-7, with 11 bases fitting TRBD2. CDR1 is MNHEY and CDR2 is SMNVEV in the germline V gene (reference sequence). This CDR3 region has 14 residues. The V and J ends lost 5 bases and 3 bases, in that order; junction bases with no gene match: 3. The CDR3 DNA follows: TGTGCCAGCAGTGACCTAGCGGGAGGCTACGAGCAGTACTTC. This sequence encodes CASSDLAGGYEQYF.

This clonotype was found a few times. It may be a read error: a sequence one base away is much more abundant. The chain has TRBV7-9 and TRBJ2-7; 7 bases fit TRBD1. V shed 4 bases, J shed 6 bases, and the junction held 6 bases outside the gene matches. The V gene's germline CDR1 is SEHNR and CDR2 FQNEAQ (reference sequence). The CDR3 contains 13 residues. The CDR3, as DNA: TGTGCCAGCAGCTCGACAGGGTCCGGCGAGCAGTACTTC. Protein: CASSSTGSGEQYF.

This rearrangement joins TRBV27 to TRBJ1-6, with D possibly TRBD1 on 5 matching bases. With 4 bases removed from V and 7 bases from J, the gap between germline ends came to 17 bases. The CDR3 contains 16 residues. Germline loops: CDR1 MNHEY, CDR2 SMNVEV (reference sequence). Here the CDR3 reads CASSWGVDGGNSPLHF. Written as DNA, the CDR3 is TGTGCCAGCAGTTGGGGGGTCGACGGAGGGAATTCACCCCTCCACTTT.

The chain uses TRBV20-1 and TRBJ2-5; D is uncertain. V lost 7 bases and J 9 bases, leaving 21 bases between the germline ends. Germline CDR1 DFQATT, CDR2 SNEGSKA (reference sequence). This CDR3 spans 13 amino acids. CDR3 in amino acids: CSVKDRVAAPQYF. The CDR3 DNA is TGCAGTGTCAAAGATAGGGTGGCAGCGCCCCAGTACTTC.

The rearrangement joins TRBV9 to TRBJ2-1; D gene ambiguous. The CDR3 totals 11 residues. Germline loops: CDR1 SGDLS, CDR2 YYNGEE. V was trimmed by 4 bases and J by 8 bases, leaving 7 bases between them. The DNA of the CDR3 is TGTGCCAGCAGCATGCTGGATGAGCAGTTCTTC. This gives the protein CASSMLDEQFF.

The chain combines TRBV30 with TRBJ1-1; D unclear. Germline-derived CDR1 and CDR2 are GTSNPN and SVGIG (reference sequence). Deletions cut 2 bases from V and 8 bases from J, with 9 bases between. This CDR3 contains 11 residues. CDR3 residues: CAWSLSREAFF. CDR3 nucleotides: TGTGCCTGGAGTTTGAGCCGAGAAGCTTTCTTT. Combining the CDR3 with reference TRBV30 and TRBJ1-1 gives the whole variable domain SQTIHQWPATLVQPVGSPLSLECTVEGTSNPNLYWYRQAAGRGLQLLFYSVGIGQISSEVPQNLSASRPQDRQFILSSKKLLLSDSGFYLCAWSLSREAFFGQGTRLTVV.

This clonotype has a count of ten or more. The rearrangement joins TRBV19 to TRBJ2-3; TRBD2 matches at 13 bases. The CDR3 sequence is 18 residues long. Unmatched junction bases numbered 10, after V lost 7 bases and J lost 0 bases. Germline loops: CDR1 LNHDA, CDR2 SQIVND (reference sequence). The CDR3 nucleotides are TGTGCCAGTAACCCGGGACTAGCGGGATGGATGAGCACAGATACGCAGTATTTT. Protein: CASNPGLAGWMSTDTQYF.

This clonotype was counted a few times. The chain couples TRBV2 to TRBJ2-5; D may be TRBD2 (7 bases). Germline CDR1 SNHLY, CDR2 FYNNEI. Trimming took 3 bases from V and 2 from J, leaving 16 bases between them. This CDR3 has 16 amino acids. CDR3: CASSELVGGRQETQYF. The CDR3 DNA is TGTGCCAGCAGTGAGTTAGTGGGGGGGCGTCAAGAGACCCAGTACTTC. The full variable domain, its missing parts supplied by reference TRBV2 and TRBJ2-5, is EPEVTQTPSHQVTQMGQEVILRCVPISNHLYFYWYRQILGQKVEFLVSFYNNEISEKSEIFDDQFSVERPDGSNFTLKIRSTKLEDSAMYFCASSELVGGRQETQYFGPGTRLLVL.

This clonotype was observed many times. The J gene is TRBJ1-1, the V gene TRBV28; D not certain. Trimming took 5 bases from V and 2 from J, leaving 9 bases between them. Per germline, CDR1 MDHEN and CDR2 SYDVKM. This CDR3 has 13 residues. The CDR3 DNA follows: TGTGCCAGCAGTACCAGGTTAAACACTGAAGCTTTCTTT. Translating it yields CASSTRLNTEAFF. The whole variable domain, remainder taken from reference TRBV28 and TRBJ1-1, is DVKVTQSSRYLVKRTGEKVFLECVQDMDHENMFWYRQDPGLGLRLIYFSYDVKMKEKGDIPEGYSVSREKKERFSLILESASTNQTSMYLCASSTRLNTEAFFGQGTRLTVV.

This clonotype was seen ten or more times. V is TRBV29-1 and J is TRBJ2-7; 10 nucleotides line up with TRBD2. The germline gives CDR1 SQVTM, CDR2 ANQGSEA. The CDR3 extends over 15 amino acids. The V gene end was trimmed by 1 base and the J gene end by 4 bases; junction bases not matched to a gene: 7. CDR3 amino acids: CSVEAPSGSRYEQYF. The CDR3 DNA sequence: TGCAGCGTTGAAGCTCCTAGCGGGAGTAGATACGAGCAGTACTTC.

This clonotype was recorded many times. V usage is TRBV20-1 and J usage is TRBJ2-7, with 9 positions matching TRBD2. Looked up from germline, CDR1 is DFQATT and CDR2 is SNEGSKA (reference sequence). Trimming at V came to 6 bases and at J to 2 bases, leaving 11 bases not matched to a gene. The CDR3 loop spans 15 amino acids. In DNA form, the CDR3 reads TGCAGTGCCCCAAGCCTTAGCGGGGGACCCTACGAGCAGTACTTC. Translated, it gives CSAPSLSGGPYEQYF.

For the CDR3, the DNA is TGCGCCAGCAGCCAAGGATATCCACAGGGGGCATTGGAGACCCAGTACTTC. Its translation is CASSQGYPQGALETQYF. The genes are TRBV4-1 and TRBJ2-5; TRBD1 aligns across 9 bases. The CDR3 covers 17 residues. The J segment lost 5 bases and the V segment lost 1 base, leaving 11 bases of the junction unmatched. The germline V gene encodes CDR1 MGHRA and CDR2 YSYEKL.